Listed below are T cell receptor beta chains from one sample, sequenced in a study of vaccination and CD4 T cells after COVID-19. One entry per CDR3 protein, called by TCRdb with MiXCR from the PCR reads. The sample consists of 19,000 or so distinct CDR3 sequences, around 46% of them appearing once. The antigens these receptors bind are not known. The sample consisted of CD4+ T cells from blood, cultured in vitro, taken after SARS-CoV-2 vaccination. The receptors come from a human donor who had recovered from COVID-19. Both conserved end residues are part of each CDR3. A D gene is named only where the DNA matches it firmly. Clone size, where shown, is once, few, many, or a class for clones that have expanded.

clone size	V gene	D gene	J gene	CDR3 length	CDR3 DNA	CDR3 protein
.	TRBV10-3	.	TRBJ1-2	15	TGTGCCATCAGTGATAGGGTCGCCCTGCCGTATGGCTACACCTTC	CAISDRVALPYGYTF
.	TRBV6-1	.	TRBJ1-5	15	TGTGCCAGCAGTGCGGACCCTCAGCGCAATCAGCCCCAGCATTTT	CASSADPQRNQPQHF
few	TRBV20-1	.	TRBJ2-5	13	TGCAGTGCTAGGTTCCGGATCGAAGAGACCCAGTACTTC	CSARFRIEETQYF
few	TRBV7-8	TRBD2	TRBJ2-1	18	TGTGCCAGCAGCCTCGGACTAGCGGGAGGGATCTCCTACAATGAGCAGTTCTTC	CASSLGLAGGISYNEQFF
few	TRBV20-1	.	TRBJ1-1	13	TGCAGTGCTAGAGGTCCCGAGAACACTGAAGCTTTCTTT	CSARGPENTEAFF
.	TRBV19	.	TRBJ1-6	15	TGTGCCAGTAGTATACAGGCGGCGGAAGGGTCACCCCTCCACTTT	CASSIQAAEGSPLHF
.	TRBV6-2/TRBV6-3	.	TRBJ1-1	11	TGTGCCAGCAGACGTTGGGAAGAAGCTTTCTTT	CASRRWEEAFF
few	TRBV7-3	TRBD2	TRBJ2-1	14	TGTGCCAGCAGCTTAAACGGGAGGGCCCATGAGCAGTTCTTC	CASSLNGRAHEQFF
.	TRBV18	TRBD2	TRBJ2-7	15	TGTGCCAGCTCACCCGGGACTAGCGGATTCTACGAGCAGTACTTC	CASSPGTSGFYEQYF
.	TRBV6-1	.	TRBJ1-2	14	TGTGCCAGCACAAACCGAGAAGGGGTGAGAGGCTACACCTTC	CASTNREGVRGYTF
.	TRBV2	.	TRBJ2-7	13	TGTGCCAGCAGTGTCGTGAACTCCTACGAGCAGTACTTC	CASSVVNSYEQYF
.	TRBV6-2/TRBV6-3	TRBD2	TRBJ2-2	16	TGTGCCAGCACGATAGCGGGGGGCCCCAACACCGGGGAGCTGTTTTTT	CASTIAGGPNTGELFF
.	TRBV20-1	TRBD1	TRBJ1-3	15	TGCAGTGCTCGGGACAGGGAGGTCTCTGGAAACACCATATATTTT	CSARDREVSGNTIYF
.	TRBV6-1	TRBD1	TRBJ1-2	13	TGTGCCAGCACATGGGACAGTGACTATGGCTACACCTTC	CASTWDSDYGYTF
.	TRBV20-1	TRBD1	TRBJ1-4	17	TGCAGTGCTAGCCTAGGGACAGGGGGGATAACTAATGAAAAACTGTTTTTT	CSASLGTGGITNEKLFF
once	TRBV6-5	TRBD2	TRBJ2-7	14	TGTGCCAGCAGTTCAGCGGGAGGCCCGAGCGAGCAGTACTTC	CASSSAGGPSEQYF
.	TRBV7-7	TRBD2	TRBJ2-5	15	TGTGCCAGCAGCACTGGGACTAGCGGGGGACAGACCCAGTACTTC	CASSTGTSGGQTQYF
.	TRBV20-1	TRBD1	TRBJ1-2	15	TGCAGTGCTAGGAGGGACAGGGGGCGGAAGGACGGCTACACCTTC	CSARRDRGRKDGYTF
.	TRBV7-9	.	TRBJ1-2	15	TGTGCCAGCAGCCCCCGCGTTTCGATTGACTATGGCTACACCTTC	CASSPRVSIDYGYTF
.	TRBV28	TRBD1	TRBJ1-1	15	TGTGCCAGCAGGCAACAGGGGGCGGGGAGCACTGAAGCTTTCTTT	CASRQQGAGSTEAFF
.	TRBV11-2	.	TRBJ1-1	17	TGTGCCAGCACCTCGGTGCTTAGAGGGGAGATAAACACTGAAGCTTTCTTT	CASTSVLRGEINTEAFF
.	TRBV9	TRBD2	TRBJ2-3	15	TGTGCCAGCAGCGTGTCTAGCGGAGAGATAACTACGCAGTATTTT	CASSVSSGEITTQYF
.	TRBV14	.	TRBJ2-3	15	TGTGCCAGCAGCCTGTGGGGGGGCCACACAGATACGCAGTATTTT	CASSLWGGHTDTQYF
.	TRBV19	.	TRBJ2-5	13	TGTGCCAGTAGCCTAGCGCCCCAAGAGACCCAGTACTTC	CASSLAPQETQYF
.	TRBV11-1	.	TRBJ1-1	13	TGTGCCAGCACCCACGCCGGGGGTTCTGAAGCTTTCTTT	CASTHAGGSEAFF
.	TRBV4-1	.	TRBJ1-6	15	TGCGCCAGCAGCCAAGTCGGCTCCTATAATTCACCCCTCCACTTT	CASSQVGSYNSPLHF
few	TRBV28	.	TRBJ1-2	16	TGTGCCAGCAGTTTAGCGAGTCCGGGGGCGAACTATGGCTACACCTTC	CASSLASPGANYGYTF
.	TRBV7-2	.	TRBJ1-2	15	TGTGCCAGCAGCTTAGTGGGAAACGCGGGAGGTGGCTACACCTTC	CASSLVGNAGGGYTF
.	TRBV6-5	.	TRBJ1-2	14	TGTGCCAGCAGTTTACCAGGGGCAGTCGGTGGCTACACCTTC	CASSLPGAVGGYTF
.	TRBV7-2	.	TRBJ1-1	14	TGTGCCAGCAGCCCGGACGGGGAGAACACTGAAGCTTTCTTT	CASSPDGENTEAFF
.	TRBV5-1	TRBD1	TRBJ1-1	15	TGCGCCAGCAGCTTGAGGACAGGGGGGGGCACTGAAGCTTTCTTT	CASSLRTGGGTEAFF
.	TRBV4-3	TRBD1	TRBJ1-1	14	TGCGCCAGCAGCGAGGGACAGTTGAACACTGAAGCTTTCTTT	CASSEGQLNTEAFF
.	TRBV7-8	TRBD2	TRBJ2-5	13	TGTGCCAGCAGGGAGCGGGAGATCGGGACCCAGTACTTC	CASREREIGTQYF
few	TRBV6-1	.	TRBJ1-2	14	TGTGCCAGCGGGGGGCAGGGGAGGAACTATGGCTACACCTTC	CASGGQGRNYGYTF
few	TRBV20-1	.	TRBJ1-6	16	TGCAGTGCTAGAGCCCTACTTTCAGGGACCAATTCACCCCTCCACTTT	CSARALLSGTNSPLHF
.	TRBV28	TRBD1	TRBJ1-2	14	TGTGCCAGCAGTCTCCAGGGGGAGACATATGGCTACACCTTC	CASSLQGETYGYTF
few	TRBV7-2	.	TRBJ1-2	14	TGTGCCAGCAGCAAACGGGTGGCAATCTATGGCTACACCTTC	CASSKRVAIYGYTF
.	TRBV21-1	.	TRBJ2-7	15	TGTGCCAGCAGCAAAGCTCCTAGCCCTACCTACGAGCAGTACTTC	CASSKAPSPTYEQYF
.	TRBV27	.	TRBJ1-5	15	TGTGCCAGCAGTTTACGGCGAGGGGGTGGGCCGCCCCAGCATTTT	CASSLRRGGGPPQHF
.	TRBV20-1	.	TRBJ2-7	13	TGCAGTGCTACCGAAGCTACGAGGTACGAGCAGTACTTC	CSATEATRYEQYF
.	TRBV6-1	.	TRBJ2-5	13	TGTGCCAGCAGTCCCTGGCGGGCAGAGACCCAGTACTTC	CASSPWRAETQYF
.	TRBV2	.	TRBJ1-1	14	TGTGCCAGCAGTGGAGGGGGAATTTACACTGAAGCTTTCTTT	CASSGGGIYTEAFF
.	TRBV11-2	.	TRBJ2-3	15	TGTGCCAGCAGCTTATCCAGGGCTGGCACAGATACGCAGTATTTT	CASSLSRAGTDTQYF
.	TRBV7-2	.	TRBJ2-1	17	TGTGCCAGCAGCTTAGTGGGCACGGGAGTCGCCTACAATGAGCAGTTCTTC	CASSLVGTGVAYNEQFF
.	TRBV24-1	TRBD2	TRBJ2-2	15	TGTGCCACCAGTGATGGGGGGGGGAACACCGGGGAGCTGTTTTTT	CATSDGGGNTGELFF
.	TRBV10-2	TRBD2	TRBJ2-4	13	TGCGCCACCGGCGCGGGGGGCCAAGACATTCAGTACTTC	CATGAGGQDIQYF
.	TRBV20-1	.	TRBJ1-2	13	TGCAGTGCTACTACCAGGGGCCACTATGGCTACACCTTC	CSATTRGHYGYTF